The 32 T cell receptor beta chains reported below all come from one sample, sequenced in a study of shared clonotypes between healthy human individuals. Sequenced by immunoSEQ multiplex PCR; TCRdb stores in-frame clones only, minus some. The sample holds about 2.3 million clones, just under 95% seen once. Sequencing input: naive CD4+ T cells from PBMCs. Subset meaning: CD45RA+ positively selected. Receptors originate from a young man in good health. Some clones in this sample may be carry-over from other donors' samples.

The chain recombines TRBV28 with TRBJ2-1; D call uncertain. This CDR3 has 11 amino acids. The germline V gene encodes CDR1 MDHEN and CDR2 SYDVKM. V lost 5 bases to trimming and J lost 8 bases, with 7 bases between them. CDR3 region: CASSARYEQFF. CDR3 DNA sequence: TGTGCCAGCAGTGCTAGGTATGAGCAGTTCTTC.

The rearrangement joins TRBV28 to TRBJ1-5; D remains ambiguous. Germline CDR1 and CDR2: MDHEN and SYDVKM. This CDR3 region has 12 residues. V shed 7 bases and J shed 2 bases, with 6 bases lying between them. This CDR3 is CASMMGNQPQHF. The CDR3 coding sequence is TGTGCCAGCATGATGGGCAATCAGCCCCAGCATTTT.

Concerning this clone itself: In the same sample, other DNA sequences code for this CDR3. The chain recombines TRBV5-1 with TRBJ1-3; D remains ambiguous. From germline, CDR1 is SGHRS and CDR2 YFSETQ. CDR3 length: 16 amino acids. Trimming pared 0 bases from V and 0 bases from J, leaving 10 bases between. CDR3 nucleotide sequence: TGCGCCAGCAGCTTGGGTGGCCGAAGCTCTGGAAACACCATATATTTT. Amino acids: CASSLGGRSSGNTIYF.

This clone is a singleton in its sample. The chain uses TRBV29-1 and TRBJ2-5, with TRBD2 matching 7 bases. V was pared by 1 base and J by 2 bases, with 10 bases of the junction left unmatched. This CDR3 spans 16 amino acids. Germline loops: CDR1 SQVTM, CDR2 ANQGSEA. CDR3 residues: CSVEGKAGTIQETQYF. CDR3 sequence (DNA): TGCAGCGTTGAAGGAAAAGCCGGGACTATACAAGAGACCCAGTACTTC.

The table lists this clone with a count of one. This chain connects TRBV11-3 to TRBJ2-3; D is tentatively TRBD1 or TRBD2 (5 bases each). Trimming took 5 bases from V and 1 from J, leaving 10 bases between them. The CDR3 totals 14 residues. Germline CDR1 is SGHNT and CDR2 is YENEEA. Here the CDR3 DNA reads TGTGCCAGCAGCCCCCGAGGGGGCACAGATACGCAGTATTTT. Translation gives CASSPRGGTDTQYF.

On this clone itself: The identical CDR3 is also encoded by other nucleotide sequences in the sample. V gene TRBV14 combines with J gene TRBJ2-7, with 11 bases matching TRBD2. This CDR3 contains 15 residues. Losses at the gene ends were 1 base for V and 3 bases for J; bases not matched to a gene: 2. Germline assignment: CDR1 SGHDN and CDR2 FVKESK. CDR3 nucleotides: TGTGCCAGCAGCCAAGGGACTAGCGGGTACTACGAGCAGTACTTC. It is translated as CASSQGTSGYYEQYF.

The gene calls are TRBV7-2 and TRBJ2-5, with D unclear. Germline loops: CDR1 SGHTA, CDR2 FQGNSA. The CDR3 runs 14 residues. V was pared by 2 bases and J by 0 bases, with 7 bases between. CDR3 protein: CASSLLGYQETQYF. CDR3 bases: TGTGCCAGCAGCTTATTGGGGTACCAAGAGACCCAGTACTTC.

This chain links TRBV2 with TRBJ1-3, with unresolved D. The CDR3 length is 14 residues. V gave up 3 bases and J gave up 4 bases, with 10 bases separating them. Germline V gene lookup returns CDR1 SNHLY and CDR2 FYNNEI. The DNA for the CDR3 is TGTGCCAGCAGTGAGGCGATTGCAGGAAACACCATATATTTT. It yields the protein CASSEAIAGNTIYF.

The chain employs TRBV6-1 and TRBJ2-3, with D possibly being TRBD2 (5 bases). V was clipped by 5 bases and J by 10 bases, with 13 bases between them. Germline V lookup: CDR1 MNHNS, CDR2 SASEGT. The CDR3 is made up of 12 amino acids. The CDR3 protein is CASSITSLPQYF. DNA of the CDR3: TGTGCCAGCAGTATTACTAGTCTACCGCAGTATTTT.

The V call is TRBV6-1, the J call TRBJ1-1; 7 nucleotides agree with TRBD1. V lost 7 bases, J lost 10 bases, and 6 bases stayed unmatched. The CDR3 totals 11 residues. Germline V gene sequence: CDR1 MNHNS, CDR2 SASEGT. The CDR3 spells CASNGDSLAFF. CDR3 sequence (DNA): TGTGCCAGCAACGGGGACAGTTTAGCTTTCTTT.

In regard to this clone: Other nucleotide sequences from this sample produce the same CDR3. This chain connects TRBV7-3 to TRBJ2-1; 12 nucleotides agree with TRBD2. The ends lost 5 bases at V and 7 bases at J; junction bases unmatched: 3. The CDR3 runs 14 residues. CDR1 and CDR2 from the germline V gene are SGHTA and FQGTGA. The CDR3 sequence is CASSPGTSGNEQFF. CDR3 DNA: TGTGCCAGCAGCCCCGGGACTAGCGGGAATGAGCAGTTCTTC.

On this clone: The same CDR3 arises from other DNA sequences in this sample as well. The chain joins TRBV7-3 to TRBJ2-2; 8 bases are a match to TRBD2. Unmatched junction bases numbered 2, after V lost 5 bases and J lost 0 bases. The CDR3 has 15 amino acids. The germline V gene has CDR1 SGHTA and CDR2 FQGTGA. As DNA, the CDR3 is TGTGCCAGCAGCCTAGCGGGCGCGAACACCGGGGAGCTGTTTTTT. Protein product: CASSLAGANTGELFF.

J is TRBJ1-5 and V is TRBV28; TRBD1 is a possible D gene (6 bases). The CDR3 has 16 residues. Trimming cost V 3 bases and J 7 bases, with 19 bases left between them. Germline CDR1 and CDR2: MDHEN and SYDVKM. The CDR3 reads CASSLAGPRGVQPQHF. The CDR3 region has the DNA TGTGCCAGCAGTTTGGCGGGCCCCAGGGGTGTACAGCCCCAGCATTTT.

This sequence joins TRBV2 and TRBJ2-7, with 11 bases identical to TRBD2. V was clipped by 5 bases and J by 5 bases; unmatched bases: 8. This CDR3 region has 15 residues. Germline CDR1 SNHLY, CDR2 FYNNEI. CDR3 nucleotides: TGTGCCAGCAGTCCCCGAGCTAGCGGGAGGAACGAGCAGTACTTC. This codes for CASSPRASGRNEQYF.

This clone came up a few times. The rearrangement uses TRBV25-1 and TRBJ1-2; no firm D call. CDR1 is MGHDK and CDR2 is SYGVNS in the germline V gene. Trimming took 5 bases from V and 8 from J, leaving 15 bases between them. The CDR3 contains 13 residues. The CDR3 DNA sequence: TGTGCCAGCAGTTCCGGCGGACGGTGGGGCTACACCTTC. As protein: CASSSGGRWGYTF.

V usage is TRBV4-3 and J usage is TRBJ2-7; 7 bases agree with TRBD2. Per the germline V gene, CDR1 is LGHNA and CDR2 is YSLEER. CDR3 length: 16 amino acids. Losses at the gene ends were 3 bases for V and 6 bases for J; bases not matched to a gene: 14. The CDR3 DNA reads TGCGCCAGCAGCCAGAACCGGGCTAGCGGTATTGTCGAGCAGTACTTC. Translation: CASSQNRASGIVEQYF.

This chain connects TRBV27 to TRBJ2-2; D tentatively fits TRBD1 or TRBD2 (5 bases each). V gave up 6 bases and J gave up 4 bases, with 12 bases separating them. Per germline, CDR1 MNHEY and CDR2 SMNVEV (reference sequence). The CDR3 runs to 14 residues. The CDR3 loop reads CASRGVLTTGELFF. The CDR3 DNA sequence: TGTGCCAGCAGGGGGGTATTGACCACCGGGGAGCTGTTTTTT.

This sequence joins TRBV6-5 and TRBJ1-5, with D perhaps TRBD1 (6 bases). Germline CDR1 is MNHEY and CDR2 is SVGAGI. Trimming took 6 bases from V and 2 from J, leaving 14 bases between them. The CDR3 totals 15 residues. The CDR3 coding sequence is TGTGCCAGCAGGCCTCAGGGGATTGGCAATCAGCCCCAGCATTTT. Translation: CASRPQGIGNQPQHF.

This clone occurred once. The rearrangement links TRBV19 to TRBJ2-1, with D uncertain. Germline assignment: CDR1 LNHDA and CDR2 SQIVND (reference sequence). CDR3 size: 15 residues. V lost 5 bases, J lost 5 bases, and 16 bases lay in between. CDR3 DNA: TGTGCCAGTAGTGCCCTAGTAACGCGAAACAATGAGCAGTTCTTC. Its protein is CASSALVTRNNEQFF.

This chain uses TRBV5-6 with TRBJ2-1; D is unclear. Between the trimmed V and J ends, which lost 6 bases and 2 bases, there was a span of 12 bases. CDR3 size: 14 residues. Germline V gene lookup returns CDR1 SGHDT and CDR2 YYEEEE. The CDR3 region has the DNA TGTGCCAGCACCCGCCGCGGAACCTACAATGAGCAGTTCTTC. It yields the protein CASTRRGTYNEQFF.

This chain joins TRBV7-2 and TRBJ1-4, with D uncertain. Trimming removed 3 bases from V and 3 bases from J, with 5 bases in between. There are 13 residues in the CDR3. Germline assignment: CDR1 SGHTA and CDR2 FQGNSA. CDR3 nucleotide sequence: TGTGCCAGCAGCTTCGTATCTAATGAAAAACTGTTTTTT. As protein: CASSFVSNEKLFF.

This chain uses TRBV9 with TRBJ1-2, with a possible D match to TRBD1 (5 bases). The CDR3 has 16 residues. V shed 2 bases and J shed 8 bases, with 22 bases lying between them. Looked up from germline, CDR1 is SGDLS and CDR2 is YYNGEE. The CDR3: CASSVSPNRRSNGYTF. DNA for the CDR3: TGTGCCAGCAGCGTCAGCCCGAACAGGAGATCTAACGGCTACACCTTC.

A remark on this clone: Within the sample, other DNA sequences also encode this same CDR3. This CDR3 is CASSSDRLNTEAFF. The CDR3 DNA reads TGCGCCAGCAGCTCCGACAGACTAAACACTGAAGCTTTCTTT. The genes are TRBV5-1 and TRBJ1-1; maybe TRBD1 (5 bases). This CDR3 is 14 amino acids long. The V gene lost 3 bases and the J gene lost 2 bases, with 11 bases spanning the gap. Germline V gives CDR1 SGHRS, CDR2 YFSETQ.

This clone has only a few counts. V gene TRBV27 combines with J gene TRBJ1-5; possible D gene TRBD1, 6 bases. This CDR3 has 13 amino acids. Germline assignment: CDR1 MNHEY and CDR2 SMNVEV (reference sequence). Between the trimmed V and J ends, which lost 5 bases and 7 bases, there was a span of 12 bases. In DNA, the CDR3 is TGTGCCAGCAGTACTCAGGGGCTGCAGCCCCAGCATTTT. Translation gives CASSTQGLQPQHF.

This clone was counted once. V gene TRBV29-1 combines with J gene TRBJ2-1; a weak D match, TRBD2 (6 bases). Germline CDR1 reads SQVTM; CDR2 reads ANQGSEA. The V end lost 7 bases, the J end lost 0 bases, and 16 bases lay between the germline ends. The CDR3 consists of 15 residues. As DNA, the CDR3 is TGCAGCGCTTTAATAGCGGAGAGCTCCTACAATGAGCAGTTCTTC. Protein: CSALIAESSYNEQFF.

The J gene is TRBJ2-1, the V gene TRBV28; TRBD2 aligns across 9 bases. This CDR3 has 17 amino acids. V lost 1 base to trimming and J lost 5 bases; unmatched junction nucleotides: 9. Per the germline V gene, CDR1 is MDHEN and CDR2 is SYDVKM. CDR3 region: CASSLSGTSGLDNEQFF. The CDR3 DNA follows: TGTGCCAGCAGTTTATCAGGAACTAGCGGGCTGGACAATGAGCAGTTCTTC.

The chain combines TRBV5-1 with TRBJ2-1; 8 nucleotides line up with TRBD2. This CDR3 region has 16 residues. The trim removed 0 bases at V and 7 bases at J, leaving 9 bases unmatched. Germline V CDR1 and CDR2: SGHRS, YFSETQ. CDR3 coding DNA: TGCGCCAGCAGCTTGGATTCGGGAGGGCCGGGTAATGAGCAGTTCTTC. Its protein product is CASSLDSGGPGNEQFF.

J is TRBJ2-1 and V is TRBV6-6; 8 bases agree with TRBD1. The V gene end was trimmed by 7 bases and the J gene end by 2 bases; junction bases not matched to a gene: 10. Germline V gene data show CDR1 as MNHNY and CDR2 as SVGAGI (reference sequence). The CDR3 is 16 residues long. CDR3 DNA: TGTGCCAGCATCGACAGGGGTTTTTCCCCCTACAATGAGCAGTTCTTC. This sequence encodes CASIDRGFSPYNEQFF.

V and J are TRBV7-3 and TRBJ2-1; D may be TRBD2 (5 bases). Germline loops: CDR1 SGHTA, CDR2 FQGTGA. The CDR3 extends over 13 amino acids. The V end lost 5 bases, the J end lost 2 bases, and 7 bases lay between the germline ends. The CDR3 spells CASSTGTYNEQFF. The DNA for the CDR3 is TGTGCCAGCAGCACGGGGACCTACAATGAGCAGTTCTTC.

The chain couples TRBV18 to TRBJ1-2, with 8 positions matching TRBD1. This CDR3 comprises 16 residues. V lost 4 bases, J lost 3 bases, and 10 bases stayed unmatched. Germline V gene lookup returns CDR1 KGHSH and CDR2 LQKENI. The chain's CDR3 is CASSLQNRGLDYGYTF. In DNA form, the CDR3 reads TGTGCCAGCTCACTACAAAACAGGGGGTTGGACTATGGCTACACCTTC.

The rearrangement uses TRBV28 and TRBJ2-7; D perhaps matches TRBD2 (5 bases). Germline-derived CDR1 and CDR2 are MDHEN and SYDVKM. The CDR3 sequence is 15 residues long. V gave up 5 bases and J gave up 3 bases, with 17 bases separating them. CDR3 loop: CASSTSRAAGYEQYF. The CDR3 coding sequence is TGTGCCAGCAGTACCTCAAGGGCCGCGGGCTACGAGCAGTACTTC.

The rearrangement uses TRBV10-1 and TRBJ2-7, with 9 bases that match TRBD1. V shed 6 bases, J shed 4 bases, and the junction held 22 bases outside the gene matches. This CDR3 spans 19 amino acids. Germline CDR1 reads WNHNN; CDR2 reads SYGVQD (reference sequence). CDR3 bases: TGCGCCAGCAGGGAGAGGGTTTATATGGCGACAGGGGGAAGGTACGAGCAGTACTTC. Translating it yields CASRERVYMATGGRYEQYF.